This T cell receptor (beta chain) appears in the sequencing data of a study of identical twins. Study results and caveats: Not following the same donors, the study drew its conclusions from cross-sectional statistical analysis.

MiXCR, run by TCRdb on the 5' RACE reads, gives a single entry per CDR3 protein. The sample comprises hundreds of thousands of distinct CDR3 sequences, about 20% of which are singletons, and around 13% rests with the top ten. CDR3 length: 14 amino acids. V lost 2 bases and J lost 0; bases outside the gene matches: 3. CDR1 and CDR2 from the germline V gene are DFQATT and SNEGSKA (reference sequence). This clonotype was picked up many times. The target antigen is unknown. The sample also formed part of further work on T cells expressing NK-cell markers. From that study: Sorted CD3+CD56-NKG2C+, CD3+CD56+NKG2C+ and CD3+CD56+NKG2C- T cells supplied the TCR beta repertoires. HCMV specificity of expanded NKG2C+ T cell clones remained unclear.

This chain uses TRBV20-1 with TRBJ1-1; 7 bases align to TRBD1. Material for sequencing was PBMCs. The TCR sequence derives from a woman between 18 and 29 years old in good health. The CDR3 reads CSARPGQMNTEAFF. The CDR3 DNA reads TGCAGTGCTAGACCGGGACAGATGAACACTGAAGCTTTCTTT.